The clone carrying this T cell receptor (beta chain) has a handful of counts. V lost 1 base and J 5 bases, leaving 6 bases between the germline ends. This CDR3 is 13 amino acids long. Per germline, CDR1 MGHRA and CDR2 YSYEKL. The sample originates from a study of blood T cell repertoires in COVID-19. Across the study: Sites in the United States, Italy and Spain provided acute and convalescent COVID-19 samples. Sources were T cells, B-cell-depleted T cells, or PBMCs; the material itself was cDNA or gDNA.

In the authors' workflow: Scientists estimated how many nucleated cells there were by amplifying reference gene primers. Assay used: immunoSEQ multiplex PCR; TCRdb lists only in-frame clones, some missing. The V and J calls and clone size were taken over from that table, and D and trimming were inferred from the DNA. The sample holds about 200,000 clones, around four fifths seen once. During active infection, Seattle patients enrolled and were then monitored through disease. Input material: peripheral blood. The J gene is TRBJ2-4, the V gene TRBV4-1; D unresolved. The sequence derives from an elderly woman with COVID-19, enrolled during active disease. The CDR3 is CASSQGQENIQYF. In DNA, the CDR3 is TGCGCCAGCAGCCAAGGGCAGGAAAACATTCAGTACTTC.